Shown below are 32 T cell receptor beta chains from a single sample sequenced in a study of siplizumab effects on memory and regulatory T cells. Data came from immunoSEQ multiplex PCR; TCRdb stores just in-frame clones and leaves some out. The sample consists of around 72,000 clones, around 90% of them appearing once. Sequences were obtained from CD8+ T cells sorted from blood. These receptors originate from a human donor in good health.

The chain is built from TRBV10-1 and TRBJ2-1; 8 bases are a match to TRBD2. Unmatched junction bases numbered 11, after V lost 3 bases and J lost 7 bases. The CDR3 contains 16 residues. Germline assignment: CDR1 WNHNN and CDR2 SYGVQD (reference sequence). The CDR3 sequence: CASSEGPGGPRNEQFF. The CDR3, as DNA: TGCGCCAGCAGTGAAGGACCGGGAGGGCCGAGGAATGAGCAGTTCTTC.

This sequence joins TRBV6-1 and TRBJ1-1; unclear D gene. The CDR3 totals 12 residues. V lost 7 bases and J 3 bases, leaving 9 bases between the germline ends. Germline CDR1 and CDR2: MNHNS and SASEGT. CDR3 in DNA: TGTGCCAGCAAGGATTGGGACACTGAAGCTTTCTTT. Amino acid sequence: CASKDWDTEAFF.

The J gene is TRBJ2-5, the V gene TRBV7-9; D unresolved. The end of the DNA fits TRBJ2-7 better, so the J call may be wrong. CDR1 SEHNR and CDR2 FQNEAQ come from the germline V gene (reference sequence). The length of the CDR3 is 12 residues. CDR3 sequence reads: CASSLAWYEQYF. The CDR3 DNA reads as TGTGCCAGCAGCTTAGCCTGGTACGAGCAGTACTTC.

The genes are TRBV5-6 and TRBJ1-1; weak D call: TRBD1 (6 bases). CDR3 length equals 13 residues. The germline V gene encodes CDR1 SGHDT and CDR2 YYEEEE. V was pared by 5 bases and J by 0 bases, with 8 bases between. For the CDR3, the DNA is TGTGCCAGCAGGGACAGCCTGAACACTGAAGCTTTCTTT. Translated, it gives CASRDSLNTEAFF.

The rearrangement uses TRBV7-9 and TRBJ2-2, with D unclear. V was clipped by 2 bases and J by 1 base, with 17 bases between them. Germline V gene sequence: CDR1 SEHNR, CDR2 FQNEAQ (reference sequence). The CDR3 is made up of 18 amino acids. The chain's CDR3 is CASSLRPASVKNTGELFF. CDR3 sequence (DNA): TGTGCCAGCAGCTTACGGCCCGCTTCGGTTAAGAACACCGGGGAGCTGTTTTTT. Drawing the rest from reference TRBV7-9 and TRBJ2-2, the complete variable domain is DTGVSQNPRHKITKRGQNVTFRCDPISEHNRLYWYRQTLGQGPEFLTYFQNEAQLEKSRLLSDRFSAERPKGSFSTLEIQRTEQGDSAMYLCASSLRPASVKNTGELFFGEGSRLTVL.

The table lists this clone with a count of one. The chain is built from TRBV13 and TRBJ1-1; 9 nucleotides match TRBD1. The ends lost 5 bases at V and 5 bases at J; junction bases unmatched: 12. Germline V gene lookup returns CDR1 PRHDT and CDR2 FYEKMQ (reference sequence). The CDR3 length is 16 residues. The CDR3: CASSGTGTGLSTEAFF. CDR3 coding DNA: TGTGCCAGCAGCGGGACTGGGACAGGGTTATCGACTGAAGCTTTCTTT.

The chain combines TRBV27 with TRBJ2-7; tentatively, D is TRBD1 or TRBD2 (5 bases each). V dropped 2 bases and J dropped 1 base, with 9 bases sitting between them. CDR3 size: 14 residues. CDR1 and CDR2 (germline): MNHEY, SMNVEV (reference sequence). This CDR3 reads CASSLGTDSYEQYF. CDR3 coding DNA: TGTGCCAGCAGTTTAGGGACGGATTCCTACGAGCAGTACTTC.

The V and J genes are TRBV29-1 and TRBJ1-1, with 7 bases matching TRBD1. There are 13 residues in the CDR3. The germline CDR1 and CDR2 sequences are SQVTM and ANQGSEA. After removal of 6 bases from V and 5 bases from J, the junction contained 9 bases not matched to a gene. CDR3 loop: CSVVKTGSTEAFF. The CDR3 DNA follows: TGCAGCGTAGTAAAGACAGGGAGTACTGAAGCTTTCTTT.

V gene TRBV6-5 combines with J gene TRBJ1-2; weak D call: TRBD1 (6 bases). V lost 6 bases to trimming and J lost 8 bases, with 10 bases between them. Germline values: CDR1 MNHEY, CDR2 SVGAGI. The CDR3 has 11 residues. The CDR3 nucleotides are TGTGCCAGCAGAGAGACAGGCGGCTACACCTTC. Its protein product is CASRETGGYTF.

This clone has just one count. CDR3 amino acids: CAWNIRGATNEKLFF. DNA of the CDR3: TGTGCCTGGAACATTCGGGGAGCAACTAATGAAAAACTGTTTTTT. The chain couples TRBV30 to TRBJ1-4; D is ambiguous. Germline-derived CDR1 and CDR2 are GTSNPN and SVGIG (reference sequence). This CDR3 region has 15 residues. The V and J ends lost 4 bases and 0 bases respectively, with 12 bases between them. The full variable domain, with the rest looked up from reference TRBV30 and TRBJ1-4, is SQTIHQWPATLVQPVGSPLSLECTVEGTSNPNLYWYRQAAGRGLQLLFYSVGIGQISSEVPQNLSASRPQDRQFILSSKKLLLSDSGFYLCAWNIRGATNEKLFFGSGTQLSVL.

The chain uses TRBV19 and TRBJ1-4; D is uncertain. Germline V gene data show CDR1 as LNHDA and CDR2 as SQIVND (reference sequence). The CDR3 covers 12 residues. V was shortened by 6 bases and J by 7 bases, with 9 bases between the two germline ends. The CDR3 loop is CASRGWGEKLFF. DNA for the CDR3: TGTGCCAGTAGGGGATGGGGTGAAAAACTGTTTTTT.

The chain employs TRBV5-1 and TRBJ2-1, with a possible D match to TRBD1 (6 bases). CDR1 and CDR2 from the germline V gene are SGHRS and YFSETQ. This CDR3 region has 15 residues. Trimming pared 0 bases from V and 4 bases from J, leaving 11 bases between. The CDR3 DNA sequence: TGCGCCAGCAGCTTGGTGCAGGGGCCGTACAATGAGCAGTTCTTC. Amino acid sequence: CASSLVQGPYNEQFF.

The chain carries TRBV15 and TRBJ2-1, with D uncertain. The V gene's germline CDR1 is LNHNV and CDR2 YYDKDF (reference sequence). Trimming took off 0 bases at V and 6 bases at J, with 6 bases between the two ends. The CDR3 contains 13 residues. CDR3 nucleotides: TGTGCCACCAGCAGAGAGCGGATCAATGAGCAGTTCTTC. It translates to CATSRERINEQFF.

The V call is TRBV11-2, the J call TRBJ2-1; no definite D call. V was pared by 0 bases and J by 10 bases, with 7 bases between. The CDR3 covers 12 residues. CDR1 and CDR2 from the germline V gene are SGHAT and FQNNGV. The CDR3 bases are TGTGCCAGCAGCTTAGATCTGGGGGAGCAGTTCTTC. Translated: CASSLDLGEQFF. Complete variable domain (other parts from reference TRBV11-2 and TRBJ2-1): EAGVAQSPRYKIIEKRQSVAFWCNPISGHATLYWYQQILGQGPKLLIQFQNNGVVDDSQLPKDRFSAERLKGVDSTLKIQPAKLEDSAVYLCASSLDLGEQFFGPGTRLTVL.

V is TRBV19 and J is TRBJ1-5, with D uncertain. Per the germline V gene, CDR1 is LNHDA and CDR2 is SQIVND (reference sequence). Trimming shortened V by 4 bases and J by 8 bases, and 12 bases separated the two germline ends. The CDR3 sequence is 13 residues long. The CDR3 DNA is TGTGCCAGTAGTAACCTCCGGAGTGAGCCCCAGCATTTT. Its protein is CASSNLRSEPQHF. Full variable domain (missing parts from reference TRBV19 and TRBJ1-5): DGGITQSPKYLFRKEGQNVTLSCEQNLNHDAMYWYRQDPGQGLRLIYYSQIVNDFQKGDIAEGYSVSREKKESFPLTVTSAQKNPTAFYLCASSNLRSEPQHFGDGTRLSIL.

The chain uses TRBV9 and TRBJ2-1, with D possibly matching TRBD1 (7 bases). Germline V CDR1 and CDR2: SGDLS, YYNGEE. V lost 0 bases to trimming and J lost 4 bases, with 14 bases between them. This CDR3 contains 16 residues. CDR3 residues: CASSVAGQGGYNEQFF. As DNA, the CDR3 is TGTGCCAGCAGCGTAGCTGGGCAGGGGGGTTACAATGAGCAGTTCTTC.

The chain employs TRBV7-8 and TRBJ1-4, with D possibly matching TRBD1 (5 bases). The CDR3 has 15 amino acids. The ends were cut back, 1 base at V and 4 bases at J, with 10 bases in the middle. Germline-derived CDR1 and CDR2 are SGHVS and FQNEAQ. Here the CDR3 reads CASSLGDGYNEKLFF. As DNA, the CDR3 is TGTGCCAGCAGCTTAGGGGACGGATATAATGAAAAACTGTTTTTT.

This clone turned up a few times. The genes are TRBV14 and TRBJ1-2; D may be TRBD1 (5 bases). CDR3 length equals 15 residues. The V end was cut by 1 base, the J end by 7 bases, with 16 bases between. CDR1 SGHDN and CDR2 FVKESK come from the germline V gene. The CDR3: CASSQVRLGVPGYTF. As DNA, the CDR3 is TGTGCCAGCAGCCAAGTGCGACTGGGGGTTCCTGGCTACACCTTC.

The CDR3: CASSAGDGEHGLFF. The CDR3 nucleotides read TGTGCCAGCAGCGCGGGCGACGGGGAGCATGGGCTGTTTTTT. The chain has TRBV7-9 and TRBJ1-4; unclear D gene. This CDR3 is 14 amino acids long. Germline CDR1 reads SEHNR; CDR2 reads FQNEAQ (reference sequence). V was pared by 5 bases and J by 14 bases, with 21 bases between.

The chain links TRBV6-1 to TRBJ1-2; possibly TRBD1 for D (6 bases). V lost 3 bases and J 0 bases, leaving 11 bases between the germline ends. CDR3 length equals 15 residues. Per the germline V gene, CDR1 is MNHNS and CDR2 is SASEGT. This CDR3 reads CASSEETGANYGYTF. As DNA, the CDR3 is TGTGCCAGCAGTGAGGAGACAGGAGCTAACTATGGCTACACCTTC.

This sequence joins TRBV19 and TRBJ2-7, with 9 bases aligning to TRBD1. Germline assignment: CDR1 LNHDA and CDR2 SQIVND (reference sequence). The CDR3 consists of 15 residues. V shed 5 bases and J 3 bases; nucleotides not matched to a gene: 8. CDR3 coding DNA: TGTGCCAGTAGTGCCCCGGCGGGACAGGGCTACGAGCAGTACTTC. Translating gives CASSAPAGQGYEQYF.

This rearrangement joins TRBV11-2 to TRBJ2-1; the D gene could be TRBD1 or TRBD2 (5 bases each). Looked up from germline, CDR1 is SGHAT and CDR2 is FQNNGV. V was clipped by 5 bases and J by 0 bases, with 11 bases between them. The CDR3 has 15 residues. Written as DNA, the CDR3 is TGTGCCAGCAGCCCGGGGCTTAGCTCCTACAATGAGCAGTTCTTC. Translated, it gives CASSPGLSSYNEQFF.

CDR3 nucleotides: TGCAGCGTTGATCTTGAGCAGTTCTTC. It codes for CSVDLEQFF. The J gene is TRBJ2-1, the V gene TRBV29-1; D is undetermined. The germline V and J ends were trimmed by 3 bases and 9 bases, with 3 bases remaining between them. This CDR3 has 9 residues. The germline V gene encodes CDR1 SQVTM and CDR2 ANQGSEA.

J is TRBJ2-7 and V is TRBV7-6, with D perhaps TRBD2 (5 bases). The germline gives CDR1 SGHVS, CDR2 FNYEAQ. The CDR3 is made up of 12 amino acids. Trimming took off 7 bases at V and 6 bases at J, with 13 bases between the two ends. CDR3 coding DNA: TGTGCCAGCAACGGGCTAGGAGGCGAGCAGTACTTC. Amino acids: CASNGLGGEQYF.

V gene TRBV5-4 combines with J gene TRBJ2-5; TRBD2 agrees at 9 bases. This CDR3 has 17 amino acids. Germline loops: CDR1 SGHNT, CDR2 YYREEE (reference sequence). J gave up 5 bases and V 0 bases, and 11 bases lay outside the gene matches. CDR3 amino acids: CASSLAGTSWGLETQYF. The CDR3 DNA follows: TGTGCCAGCAGCTTGGCCGGGACTAGCTGGGGGCTGGAGACCCAGTACTTC.

The rearrangement joins TRBV27 to TRBJ1-1; D not certain. CDR1 and CDR2 from the germline V gene are MNHEY and SMNVEV (reference sequence). The CDR3 runs 14 residues. V dropped 10 bases and J dropped 1 base, with 16 bases sitting between them. The CDR3 DNA reads as TGTGCCACCCACCTAGGTTGGGGGAACACTGAAGCTTTCTTT. This gives the protein CATHLGWGNTEAFF.

The chain uses TRBV6-5 and TRBJ2-2; D remains unclear. The CDR3 has 12 residues. In germline, CDR1 is MNHEY, CDR2 SVGAGI. The V gene lost 2 bases and the J gene lost 5 bases, with 3 bases spanning the gap. The CDR3 reads CASSYATGELFF. Written as DNA, the CDR3 is TGTGCCAGCAGTTACGCAACCGGGGAGCTGTTTTTT.

The chain recombines TRBV11-2 with TRBJ2-7, with 13 positions matching TRBD2. In germline, CDR1 is SGHAT, CDR2 FQNNGV. The ends lost 5 bases at V and 4 bases at J; junction bases unmatched: 5. CDR3 size: 15 residues. CDR3 in DNA: TGTGCCAGCAGCCCTTGGACTAGCGGGAGATACGAGCAGTACTTC. As protein: CASSPWTSGRYEQYF.

This clone has a single count. The chain carries TRBV7-9 and TRBJ1-1; D remains ambiguous. This CDR3 region has 15 residues. The germline V and J ends were trimmed by 4 bases and 4 bases, with 16 bases remaining between them. From germline, CDR1 is SEHNR and CDR2 FQNEAQ (reference sequence). The CDR3 protein is CASSSGSVGGTEAFF. The CDR3 DNA is TGTGCCAGCAGCTCTGGTTCAGTAGGTGGCACTGAAGCTTTCTTT. Full variable domain (missing parts from reference TRBV7-9 and TRBJ1-1): DTGVSQNPRHKITKRGQNVTFRCDPISEHNRLYWYRQTLGQGPEFLTYFQNEAQLEKSRLLSDRFSAERPKGSFSTLEIQRTEQGDSAMYLCASSSGSVGGTEAFFGQGTRLTVV.

The chain uses TRBV4-1 and TRBJ2-7; 10 bases line up with TRBD1. V shed 1 base and J 5 bases; nucleotides not matched to a gene: 5. This CDR3 comprises 15 residues. Germline loops: CDR1 MGHRA, CDR2 YSYEKL. CDR3 bases: TGCGCCAGCAGCCAAGCGGGACAGGGGTTCCACGAGCAGTACTTC. Translation: CASSQAGQGFHEQYF.

This chain uses TRBV5-1 with TRBJ2-7; 7 nucleotides agree with TRBD2. With 4 bases clipped from V and 5 bases from J, the junction kept 12 bases outside the gene matches. CDR3 size: 15 residues. The V gene's germline CDR1 is SGHRS and CDR2 YFSETQ. DNA for the CDR3: TGCGCCAGCAGCGCAGCTAGCGGAGCTATGAACGAGCAGTACTTC. Translation gives CASSAASGAMNEQYF.

Only one count was recorded for this clone. This sequence joins TRBV19 and TRBJ2-1; D uncertain. The germline V gene has CDR1 LNHDA and CDR2 SQIVND (reference sequence). The CDR3 is 12 amino acids. Trimming took 10 bases from V and 0 from J, leaving 7 bases between them. The CDR3 spells CATGDSYNEQFF. CDR3 bases: TGTGCCACTGGTGACTCCTACAATGAGCAGTTCTTC. Based on the CDR3 plus reference TRBV19 and TRBJ2-1, the full variable domain is DGGITQSPKYLFRKEGQNVTLSCEQNLNHDAMYWYRQDPGQGLRLIYYSQIVNDFQKGDIAEGYSVSREKKESFPLTVTSAQKNPTAFYLCATGDSYNEQFFGPGTRLTVL.